This TCR beta chain was found in a study of T cells in narcolepsy. In the study overall: Healthy controls were enrolled alongside patients with narcolepsy type 1 or type 2.

Of note for this clone: Its antigen is undetermined.

The CDR3 is made up of 18 amino acids. After removal of 5 bases from V and 4 bases from J, the junction contained 18 bases not matched to a gene. Per the germline V gene, CDR1 is MDHEN and CDR2 is SYDVKM. Profiling relied on immunoSEQ multiplex PCR, and the TCRdb table lists in-frame clones only, not all of them. The sample carries fewer than 35,000 clones, more than 75% recorded once. Study-level findings and limits: Comparing one patient's CSF and blood CD4+ clonotypes highlighted HCRT- and TRIB2-specific autoreactive clonotypes. No autoreactive T cell clone sequences appeared in some memory CD4+ repertoires.

Sequenced sample: CD45RA- memory CD4+ T cells from PBMCs. This sequence was found in a human donor with narcolepsy. The chain has TRBV28 and TRBJ2-7, with 9 nucleotides matching TRBD2. The CDR3, as DNA: TGTGCCAGCAGTACCCCGGGGATAGCGGGAGCTGGGCCTTACGAGCAGTACTTC. Its translation: CASSTPGIAGAGPYEQYF.